Shown below are 21 T cell receptor beta chains from a single sample sequenced in a study of cytomegalovirus exposure and HLA in healthy donors. PCR involved 60 Vbeta and 13 Jbeta primers. Assay used: immunoSEQ multiplex PCR; TCRdb lists only in-frame clones, some missing. The sample yields 150,000 to 200,000 clones, about 79% seen once. Material for sequencing was PBMCs. Source of these receptors: a woman aged 50 to 60 in good health and CMV-seropositive.

As to this clone: At the DNA level, this CDR3 is encoded by other sequences in the same sample as well. The chain joins TRBV2 to TRBJ2-3; no reliable D call. V lost 3 bases, J lost 5 bases, and 3 bases lay in between. From germline, CDR1 is SNHLY and CDR2 FYNNEI. CDR3 length: 11 residues. In DNA, the CDR3 is TGTGCCAGCAGTGACAGAGATACGCAGTATTTT. It translates to CASSDRDTQYF.

This chain joins TRBV11-2 and TRBJ2-1; TRBD2 is a possible D gene (5 bases). V was cut by 4 bases and J by 5 bases, with 18 bases left in between. Germline CDR1 is SGHAT and CDR2 is FQNNGV. The CDR3 runs to 16 residues. The CDR3 DNA is TGTGCCAGCAGCTCCCTTGGACTTCCAGTCGACAATGAGCAGTTCTTC. Its translation is CASSSLGLPVDNEQFF.

A single count supports this clone. This rearrangement joins TRBV28 to TRBJ2-7; 11 positions match TRBD1. The CDR3 has 14 amino acids. CDR1 and CDR2 (germline): MDHEN, SYDVKM. J lost 5 bases, V lost 6 bases, and 6 bases had no gene match. CDR3: CASRTGTGGNEQYF. The CDR3 region has the DNA TGTGCCAGCAGAACCGGGACAGGGGGGAACGAGCAGTACTTC.

This clone appeared a single time. The chain joins TRBV29-1 to TRBJ1-2, with TRBD1 matching over 9 bases. Trimming took 8 bases from V and 8 from J; bases not matched to a gene: 12. Per the germline V gene, CDR1 is SQVTM and CDR2 is ANQGSEA. This CDR3 has 13 residues. CDR3 sequence (DNA): TGCAGCCTCACAGGGGGCCCACTTGAAGGCTACACCTTC. Its translation: CSLTGGPLEGYTF. Drawing the rest from reference TRBV29-1 and TRBJ1-2, the complete variable domain is SAVISQKPSRDICQRGTSLTIQCQVDSQVTMMFWYRQQPGQSLTLIATANQGSEATYESGFVIDKFPISRPNLTFSTLTVSNMSPEDSSIYLCSLTGGPLEGYTFGSGTRLTVV.

This clone was counted between two and nine times. The chain recombines TRBV6-5 with TRBJ1-2; D perhaps matches TRBD1 (6 bases). V was trimmed by 6 bases and J by 4 bases, leaving 15 bases between them. Germline CDR1 MNHEY, CDR2 SVGAGI. The CDR3 totals 14 residues. This chain's CDR3 is CASSPLDRIYGYTF. The CDR3 DNA is TGTGCCAGCAGCCCGCTCGACAGGATCTATGGCTACACCTTC.

V is TRBV4-1 and J is TRBJ1-5; TRBD1 agrees at 8 bases. V was pared by 4 bases and J by 4 bases, with 3 bases of the junction left unmatched. The CDR3 contains 14 residues. CDR1 is MGHRA, CDR2 YSYEKL, per germline. The CDR3 bases are TGCGCCAGCAGCCGGACAGGGAAGAATCAGCCCCAGCATTTT. Encoded protein: CASSRTGKNQPQHF.

Note on this clone: A junction boundary mismatches the germline segment, possibly from a read error. Other DNA variants within this sample encode the same CDR3. The rearrangement joins TRBV30 to TRBJ1-6, with D possibly being TRBD1 (5 bases). Germline V CDR1 and CDR2: GTSNPN, SVGIG (reference sequence). The CDR3 length is 17 residues. CDR3 in DNA: TGTGCCTGGAACCCTACCAGGACAAGCTCCTATAATTCCCCCCTCCACTTT. It translates to CAWNPTRTSSYNSPLHF.

DNA for the CDR3: TGTGCCAGCAGTATTCAGGCCAGGGGATTAGAGGAGCAGTACTTC. Its protein product is CASSIQARGLEEQYF. The V gene is TRBV2, the J gene TRBJ2-7; weak D call: TRBD1 (6 bases). The V and J ends lost 5 bases and 7 bases respectively, with 21 bases between them. The CDR3 covers 15 residues. CDR1 is SNHLY, CDR2 FYNNEI, per germline. Together with reference TRBV2 and TRBJ2-7, the CDR3 gives the full variable domain: EPEVTQTPSHQVTQMGQEVILRCVPISNHLYFYWYRQILGQKVEFLVSFYNNEISEKSEIFDDQFSVERPDGSNFTLKIRSTKLEDSAMYFCASSIQARGLEEQYFGPGTRLTVT.

In DNA form, the CDR3 reads TGTGCCAGCAGCTTAGAACTAGGGGAGCAGTTCTTC. It is translated as CASSLELGEQFF. The chain employs TRBV7-2 and TRBJ2-1, with a weak D call TRBD2 (5 bases). The V gene's germline CDR1 is SGHTA and CDR2 FQGNSA. The length of the CDR3 is 12 residues. Trimming cost V 1 base and J 10 bases, with 8 bases left between them.

The CDR3 DNA sequence: TGTGCCAGCAGCTTAGCGGGACAGGGCCAACCTGGAAACACCATATATTTT. This gives the protein CASSLAGQGQPGNTIYF. J is TRBJ1-3 and V is TRBV7-2; 9 nucleotides match TRBD1. Germline CDR1 is SGHTA and CDR2 is FQGNSA. V shed 0 bases and J 2 bases; nucleotides not matched to a gene: 5. This CDR3 has 17 residues.

The chain carries TRBV10-1 and TRBJ2-5; tentatively, D is TRBD1 (5 bases). The CDR3 has 11 amino acids. Germline values: CDR1 WNHNN, CDR2 SYGVQD (reference sequence). V was clipped by 0 bases and J by 12 bases, with 8 bases between them. CDR3 loop: CASSESGQKYF. The CDR3 nucleotides are TGCGCCAGCAGTGAGTCGGGGCAAAAGTACTTC.

In DNA form, the CDR3 reads TGTGCCAGCAGTTTGGACAGGGGGGACGAGCAGTACTTC. Its translation: CASSLDRGDEQYF. The chain combines TRBV27 with TRBJ2-7; TRBD1 matches 10 bases. The V segment lost 3 bases and the J segment 5 bases; nucleotides outside the gene matches: 1. This CDR3 comprises 13 residues. The germline V gene has CDR1 MNHEY and CDR2 SMNVEV (reference sequence).

The V call is TRBV4-1, the J call TRBJ2-5; 11 bases match TRBD2. Trimming cost V 0 bases and J 4 bases; bases outside gene matches: 7. The CDR3 runs to 17 residues. CDR1 is MGHRA, CDR2 YSYEKL, per germline. CDR3 in amino acids: CASSQDILAGVGETQYF. CDR3 bases: TGCGCCAGCAGCCAAGATATACTAGCGGGAGTCGGAGAGACCCAGTACTTC.

This clone appeared a single time. The V and J genes are TRBV2 and TRBJ1-4, with TRBD1 matching over 8 bases. Germline V gene data show CDR1 as SNHLY and CDR2 as FYNNEI. The CDR3 is 15 residues long. The trim removed 7 bases at V and 5 bases at J, leaving 9 bases unmatched. CDR3 nucleotides: TGTGCCAGCACCCGATGGACAGGGAGGAATGAAAAACTGTTTTTT. Protein sequence: CASTRWTGRNEKLFF.

This sequence joins TRBV9 and TRBJ2-7, with TRBD1 matching 7 bases. The germline V gene encodes CDR1 SGDLS and CDR2 YYNGEE. The CDR3 runs 14 residues. V dropped 5 bases and J dropped 2; count of bases not matched to a gene: 7. CDR3 in amino acids: CASRTRDSAYEQYF. CDR3 DNA: TGTGCCAGCAGAACCCGGGACAGCGCCTACGAGCAGTACTTC.

The chain uses TRBV19 and TRBJ1-1; D is possibly TRBD1 (6 bases). Trimming shortened V by 6 bases and J by 0 bases, and 11 bases separated the two germline ends. CDR3 length equals 14 residues. Germline-derived CDR1 and CDR2 are LNHDA and SQIVND (reference sequence). CDR3 region: CASSGGRVNTEAFF. For the CDR3, the DNA is TGTGCCAGTAGCGGGGGGCGGGTGAACACTGAAGCTTTCTTT.

With respect to this clone: This specimen includes other DNA sequences encoding the same CDR3. The V gene is TRBV4-1, the J gene TRBJ1-3; tentative D call: TRBD1 (6 bases). Germline CDR1 and CDR2: MGHRA and YSYEKL. The CDR3 length is 15 residues. The germline V and J ends were trimmed by 0 bases and 4 bases, with 10 bases remaining between them. The DNA of the CDR3 is TGCGCCAGCAGCCAAGAGGGGACACGGGGAAACACCATATATTTT. Translation: CASSQEGTRGNTIYF.

V and J are TRBV4-1 and TRBJ2-7; TRBD2 aligns across 14 bases. V trimming: 4 bases; J trimming: 3 bases; junction bases outside the gene matches: 14. This CDR3 has 19 residues. Looked up from germline, CDR1 is MGHRA and CDR2 is YSYEKL. CDR3 sequence: CASSREPGLAGAWDYEQYF. Written as DNA, the CDR3 is TGCGCCAGCAGCCGGGAACCGGGACTAGCGGGAGCATGGGACTACGAGCAGTACTTC.

This chain connects TRBV28 to TRBJ1-5; D may be TRBD1 (5 bases). Trimming pared 6 bases from V and 3 bases from J, leaving 24 bases between. Germline loops: CDR1 MDHEN, CDR2 SYDVKM. The CDR3 runs to 18 residues. The CDR3 spells CASSHNLRDGRLNQPQHF. CDR3 DNA sequence: TGTGCCAGCAGCCACAACCTTCGGGACGGGAGACTCAATCAGCCCCAGCATTTT.

The V call is TRBV18, the J call TRBJ2-4, with unresolved D. Trimming stripped 3 bases from V and 1 base from J, with 13 bases between. Germline CDR1 reads KGHSH; CDR2 reads LQKENI. The CDR3 has 16 residues. This chain's CDR3 is CASSPAPPQAKNIQYF. CDR3 sequence (DNA): TGTGCCAGCTCACCGGCCCCGCCGCAGGCCAAAAACATTCAGTACTTC.

The genes are TRBV6-1 and TRBJ2-2, with TRBD1 matching over 9 bases. V was pared by 10 bases and J by 4 bases, with 7 bases of the junction left unmatched. From germline, CDR1 is MNHNS and CDR2 SASEGT. The CDR3 spans 14 residues. As DNA, the CDR3 is TGTGCCACCCAACAGGGGGCGCGCACCGGGGAGCTGTTTTTT. Amino acid sequence: CATQQGARTGELFF.